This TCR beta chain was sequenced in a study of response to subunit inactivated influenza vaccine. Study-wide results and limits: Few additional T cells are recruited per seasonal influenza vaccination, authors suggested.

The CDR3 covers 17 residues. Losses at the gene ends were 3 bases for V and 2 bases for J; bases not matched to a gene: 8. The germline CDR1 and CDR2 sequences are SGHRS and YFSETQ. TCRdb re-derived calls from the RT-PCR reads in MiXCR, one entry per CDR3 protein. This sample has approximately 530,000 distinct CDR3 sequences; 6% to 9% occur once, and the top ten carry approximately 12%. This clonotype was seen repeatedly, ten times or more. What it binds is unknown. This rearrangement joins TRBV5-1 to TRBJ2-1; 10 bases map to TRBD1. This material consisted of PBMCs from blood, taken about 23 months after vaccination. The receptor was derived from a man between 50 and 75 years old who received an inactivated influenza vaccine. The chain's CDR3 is CASSYPGQGGTYNEQFF. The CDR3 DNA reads TGCGCCAGCAGCTACCCCGGACAGGGGGGAACCTACAATGAGCAGTTCTTC.